These T cell receptor beta chains were read from a single sample in a study of T cell responses to AZD1222 COVID-19 vaccine. Measured with immunoSEQ multiplex PCR; TCRdb has only the in-frame clones, and not every one. The sample consists of around 160,000 clones, approximately 85% of them appearing once. The source material was peripheral blood, sampled on day 0 of MenACWY control vaccination. The receptors derive from an adult in good health. CDR3s include the opening cysteine and the closing phenylalanine or tryptophan. The D gene is left open where the match is weak. Size is stated for part of the rows, as once, few or many counts, or as a class when the clone is expanded.

D	V	size	J	CDR3	DNA
.	TRBV6-6	few	TRBJ1-6	CASSYRDGDSPLHF	TGTGCCAGCAGTTACAGGGATGGGGATTCACCCCTCCACTTT
.	TRBV18	.	TRBJ2-1	CASSLSNEQFF	TGTGCCAGCTCACTATCCAATGAGCAGTTCTTC
.	TRBV5-1	.	TRBJ2-6	CASSLGTTSSGANVLTF	TGCGCCAGCAGCTTGGGGACTACCTCCTCTGGGGCCAACGTCCTGACTTTC
.	TRBV7-3	.	TRBJ2-2	CASSRGHLNTGELFF	TGTGCCAGCAGCCGGGGACACCTGAACACCGGGGAGCTGTTTTTT
.	TRBV25-1	.	TRBJ2-5	CASESDGQYF	TGTGCCAGCGAGAGCGACGGCCAGTACTTC
.	TRBV4-1	.	TRBJ1-1	CASSPPHRDGTEAFF	TGCGCCAGCAGCCCTCCCCACAGGGATGGCACTGAAGCTTTCTTT
.	TRBV18	.	TRBJ2-3	CASSEGVAGTDTQYF	TGTGCCAGCTCTGAAGGGGTGGCCGGAACAGATACGCAGTATTTT
TRBD1	TRBV5-4	few	TRBJ1-1	CASSPGQMNTEAFF	TGTGCCAGCAGCCCGGGACAGATGAACACTGAAGCTTTCTTT
.	TRBV3-1/TRBV3-2	.	TRBJ2-2	CASSLPERGGQSGELFF	TGTGCCAGCAGCCTTCCCGAAAGGGGGGGGCAGAGCGGGGAGCTGTTTTTT
.	TRBV7-9	.	TRBJ1-4	CAIRQNEKLFF	TGTGCCATCCGACAGAATGAAAAACTGTTTTTT
TRBD1	TRBV4-1	.	TRBJ2-3	CASSPGLTGSTDTQYF	TGCGCCAGCAGCCCGGGGTTGACAGGGTCCACAGATACGCAGTATTTT
.	TRBV20-1	.	TRBJ1-5	CSASSSDASNQPQHF	TGCAGTGCTAGTAGTTCCGATGCTAGCAATCAGCCCCAGCATTTT
.	TRBV3-1/TRBV3-2	.	TRBJ1-1	CASSQDSRSTEAFF	TGTGCCAGCAGCCAAGATTCAAGGTCCACTGAAGCTTTCTTT
.	TRBV18	.	TRBJ2-2	CASSLLNTGELFF	TGTGCCAGCTCGCTTTTGAACACCGGGGAGCTGTTTTTT
.	TRBV6-1	.	TRBJ1-1	CASSERGSTAFF	TGTGCCAGCAGTGAAAGAGGGTCGACGGCTTTCTTT
TRBD1	TRBV19	.	TRBJ1-4	CASSRPGQVNEKLFF	TGTGCCAGTAGTCGGCCGGGACAGGTCAATGAAAAACTGTTTTTT
TRBD1	TRBV30	.	TRBJ1-2	CAWSEQGAVGYTF	TGTGCCTGGAGTGAGCAGGGGGCTGTTGGCTACACCTTC
.	TRBV5-8	.	TRBJ1-2	CASSRYLRALPANYGYTF	TGTGCCAGCAGCCGTTATCTCAGGGCCCTTCCAGCTAACTATGGCTACACCTTC
.	TRBV28	.	TRBJ1-5	CASSLISTRTQHF	TGTGCCAGCAGTTTAATCAGTACGCGGACCCAGCATTTT
.	TRBV3-1/TRBV3-2	.	TRBJ1-2	CASSPFLSLRKTGYTF	TGTGCCAGCAGCCCTTTTTTGAGTTTGAGAAAAACGGGCTACACCTTC
TRBD2	TRBV11-2	.	TRBJ2-1	CASSLVLAGGPGRNEQFF	TGTGCCAGCAGCTTAGTATTAGCGGGGGGCCCAGGGAGGAATGAGCAGTTCTTC
.	TRBV30	.	TRBJ1-5	CAWSDRAYQPQHF	TGTGCCTGGAGTGACCGGGCCTATCAGCCCCAGCATTTT